The 30 T cell receptor beta chains below come from one sample, sequenced in a study of naive CD8 T cells in extremely preterm neonates. This table comes from immunoSEQ multiplex PCR, and its TCRdb copy is limited to in-frame clones, with some not included. The sample yields fewer than 7,000 clones, 95% to 99% seen once. Elective cesarean births at roughly 35-41 weeks, without labor or membrane rupture, supplied the cord blood. The sequenced sample consisted of naive CD8+ T cells from cord blood. Receptor source: a newborn in good health.

The chain couples TRBV4-1 to TRBJ1-2, with D unclear. This CDR3 is built from 13 residues. In germline, CDR1 is MGHRA, CDR2 YSYEKL. V lost 0 bases and J 2 bases, leaving 4 bases between the germline ends. The CDR3 reads CASSQDRNYGYTF. For the CDR3, the DNA is TGCGCCAGCAGCCAAGACAGGAACTATGGCTACACCTTC.

In its sample, this clone was seen once. The chain joins TRBV9 to TRBJ2-3, with D unresolved. V was pared by 4 bases and J by 0 bases, with 9 bases between. Germline-derived CDR1 and CDR2 are SGDLS and YYNGEE. The length of the CDR3 is 14 residues. CDR3 in amino acids: CASSFGSSTDTQYF. In DNA form, the CDR3 reads TGTGCCAGCAGCTTTGGCAGTAGCACAGATACGCAGTATTTT.

The rearrangement joins TRBV19 to TRBJ1-2; no reliable D call. Germline assignment: CDR1 LNHDA and CDR2 SQIVND (reference sequence). The CDR3 extends over 15 amino acids. V gave up 3 bases and J gave up 5 bases, with 16 bases separating them. Written as DNA, the CDR3 is TGTGCCAGTAGTATCGAAGCGGCGGGCTATTATGGCTACACCTTC. Translating it yields CASSIEAAGYYGYTF.

This clone appeared a single time. V usage is TRBV6-5 and J usage is TRBJ1-2, with D hard to call. The V end lost 6 bases, the J end lost 4 bases, and 9 bases lay between the germline ends. CDR3 length equals 12 residues. CDR1 and CDR2 (germline): MNHEY, SVGAGI. The CDR3 spells CASSSPFYGYTF. CDR3 DNA: TGTGCCAGCAGCTCCCCCTTCTATGGCTACACCTTC.

The rearrangement joins TRBV6-5 to TRBJ2-1; D uncertain. The CDR3 has 12 residues. Trimming took 4 bases from V and 10 from J, leaving 11 bases between them. Germline V lookup: CDR1 MNHEY, CDR2 SVGAGI. The CDR3 DNA sequence: TGTGCCAGCAGTTCATCCCAAAGCGAGCAGTTCTTC. Encoded protein: CASSSSQSEQFF.

V gene TRBV29-1 combines with J gene TRBJ2-2; 7 bases map to TRBD1. The CDR3 length is 14 residues. Germline CDR1 reads SQVTM; CDR2 reads ANQGSEA. The trim removed 4 bases at V and 0 bases at J, leaving 2 bases unmatched. This CDR3 is CSVGQGANTGELFF. Here the CDR3 DNA reads TGCAGCGTTGGGCAGGGGGCGAACACCGGGGAGCTGTTTTTT.

CDR3 bases: TGTGCCAGCAGCTTGGGTCGGGAGACCCAGTACTTC. Protein sequence: CASSLGRETQYF. This chain links TRBV5-6 with TRBJ2-5; D call uncertain. CDR3 length: 12 residues. V shed 0 bases and J shed 5 bases, with 5 bases lying between them. CDR1 is SGHDT and CDR2 is YYEEEE in the germline V gene.

This chain uses TRBV30 with TRBJ1-2; weak D call: TRBD1 (5 bases). The CDR3 covers 13 residues. V lost 2 bases and J lost 5, with 12 bases in between. Germline CDR1 reads GTSNPN; CDR2 reads SVGIG (reference sequence). The CDR3 DNA follows: TGTGCCTGGAGTTGGCAGGGCGGTTATGGCTACACCTTC. This sequence encodes CAWSWQGGYGYTF.

This clone was seen only once. V gene TRBV7-9 combines with J gene TRBJ2-7; TRBD2 matches 13 bases. The trim removed 4 bases at V and 0 bases at J, leaving 0 bases unmatched. The CDR3 covers 15 residues. Germline values: CDR1 SEHNR, CDR2 FQNEAQ (reference sequence). CDR3 protein: CASSWTSGSSYEQYF. The CDR3 DNA sequence: TGTGCCAGCAGCTGGACTAGCGGGAGCTCCTACGAGCAGTACTTC.

This chain's CDR3 is CASSLGGGYEQYF. CDR3 sequence (DNA): TGTGCCAGCAGCTTGGGGGGGGGCTACGAGCAGTACTTC. The rearrangement uses TRBV5-6 and TRBJ2-7, with TRBD2 matching over 7 bases. The trim removed 0 bases at V and 3 bases at J, leaving 0 bases unmatched. Germline V gene sequence: CDR1 SGHDT, CDR2 YYEEEE. CDR3 length equals 13 residues.

The chain employs TRBV19 and TRBJ1-3, with D tentatively TRBD1 (5 bases). The germline CDR1 and CDR2 sequences are LNHDA and SQIVND (reference sequence). V lost 3 bases to trimming and J lost 0 bases, with 9 bases between them. This CDR3 comprises 15 residues. This chain's CDR3 is CASSISGGSGNTIYF. CDR3 DNA sequence: TGTGCCAGTAGTATTAGCGGGGGCTCTGGAAACACCATATATTTT.

The J gene is TRBJ2-7, the V gene TRBV10-3, with D possibly being TRBD2 (6 bases). Per the germline V gene, CDR1 is ENHRY and CDR2 is SYGVKD. The CDR3 loop spans 16 amino acids. Trimming shortened V by 2 bases and J by 1 base, and 15 bases separated the two germline ends. The CDR3 sequence: CAISEVGTGTSYEQYF. The CDR3 bases are TGTGCCATCAGTGAGGTGGGGACTGGAACTTCCTACGAGCAGTACTTC.

CDR3 nucleotides: TGCGCCAGCAGCTTGGCGGATAGCGGGGGCTACGAGCAGTACTTC. Amino acids: CASSLADSGGYEQYF. The V call is TRBV5-1, the J call TRBJ2-7, with TRBD2 matching over 9 bases. The germline V gene encodes CDR1 SGHRS and CDR2 YFSETQ. The CDR3 spans 15 residues. V lost 0 bases, J lost 3 bases, and 4 bases stayed unmatched.

This sequence joins TRBV19 and TRBJ2-1; 9 nucleotides match TRBD1. The germline V gene has CDR1 LNHDA and CDR2 SQIVND (reference sequence). J was trimmed by 12 bases and V by 3 bases; bases with no gene match: 0. This CDR3 has 11 residues. The CDR3 DNA reads TGTGCCAGTAGTATGGGACAGGGGCAGTTCTTC. This gives the protein CASSMGQGQFF. The full variable domain, with the rest looked up from reference TRBV19 and TRBJ2-1, is DGGITQSPKYLFRKEGQNVTLSCEQNLNHDAMYWYRQDPGQGLRLIYYSQIVNDFQKGDIAEGYSVSREKKESFPLTVTSAQKNPTAFYLCASSMGQGQFFGPGTRLTVL.

This chain joins TRBV11-2 and TRBJ2-2, with TRBD1 identical over 9 bases. J was trimmed by 5 bases and V by 1 base; bases with no gene match: 2. Germline V lookup: CDR1 SGHAT, CDR2 FQNNGV. The CDR3 loop spans 15 amino acids. CDR3 nucleotide sequence: TGTGCCAGCAGCTTAGCCGGGACAGGGACCGGGGAGCTGTTTTTT. Its translation is CASSLAGTGTGELFF.

This chain uses TRBV15 with TRBJ1-5; possible D gene TRBD1, 6 bases. Deletions cut 3 bases from V and 6 bases from J, with 12 bases between. The CDR3 consists of 14 residues. The germline gives CDR1 LNHNV, CDR2 YYDKDF (reference sequence). The CDR3 DNA reads TGTGCCACCAGCAGCTCAGGGGACGCTCAGCCCCAGCATTTT. Residues: CATSSSGDAQPQHF. The full variable domain, in which reference TRBV15 and TRBJ1-5 provide the parts outside the CDR3, is DAMVIQNPRYQVTQFGKPVTLSCSQTLNHNVMYWYQQKSSQAPKLLFHYYDKDFNNEADTPDNFQSRRPNTSFCFLDIRSPGLGDTAMYLCATSSSGDAQPQHFGDGTRLSIL.

V is TRBV27 and J is TRBJ1-2; TRBD1 matches at 9 bases. The length of the CDR3 is 14 residues. The J segment lost 8 bases and the V segment lost 6 bases, leaving 10 bases of the junction unmatched. Germline V lookup: CDR1 MNHEY, CDR2 SMNVEV (reference sequence). The CDR3 reads CASRGSQGARGYTF. As DNA, the CDR3 is TGTGCCAGCAGGGGCTCACAGGGGGCGCGAGGCTACACCTTC.

The chain joins TRBV28 to TRBJ2-7, with D possibly being TRBD1 (6 bases). The ends were cut back, 4 bases at V and 0 bases at J, with 16 bases in the middle. The CDR3 is made up of 16 amino acids. Per the germline V gene, CDR1 is MDHEN and CDR2 is SYDVKM. CDR3 loop: CASSSTTGISSYEQYF. The CDR3 DNA reads TGTGCCAGCAGTTCCACGACAGGAATTAGCTCCTACGAGCAGTACTTC. The variable domain in full, with the rest retrieved from reference TRBV28 and TRBJ2-7, is DVKVTQSSRYLVKRTGEKVFLECVQDMDHENMFWYRQDPGLGLRLIYFSYDVKMKEKGDIPEGYSVSREKKERFSLILESASTNQTSMYLCASSSTTGISSYEQYFGPGTRLTVT.

A remark on this clone: Distinct nucleotide sequences in the sample also encode this CDR3. The genes are TRBV28 and TRBJ2-3, with 11 bases matching TRBD2. Germline V lookup: CDR1 MDHEN, CDR2 SYDVKM. V was pared by 6 bases and J by 4 bases, with 0 bases of the junction left unmatched. The CDR3 is made up of 13 amino acids. In DNA form, the CDR3 reads TGTGCCAGCAGACTAGCGGGAGCAGATACGCAGTATTTT. Its protein is CASRLAGADTQYF.

This clone came up once. V and J are TRBV10-3 and TRBJ1-2; unclear D gene. CDR1 ENHRY and CDR2 SYGVKD come from the germline V gene. V was trimmed by 2 bases and J by 4 bases, leaving 5 bases between them. The CDR3 runs 12 residues. CDR3 DNA sequence: TGTGCCATCAGTGAGCCGAGCTATGGCTACACCTTC. Protein sequence: CAISEPSYGYTF.

This chain links TRBV5-1 with TRBJ2-2; D is uncertain. Trimming shortened V by 2 bases and J by 0 bases, and 5 bases separated the two germline ends. Germline assignment: CDR1 SGHRS and CDR2 YFSETQ. The CDR3 length is 14 residues. The CDR3 DNA reads TGCGCCAGCAGCTTCGAGACGAACACCGGGGAGCTGTTTTTT. Translating it yields CASSFETNTGELFF. The full variable domain, in which reference TRBV5-1 and TRBJ2-2 provide the parts outside the CDR3, is KAGVTQTPRYLIKTRGQQVTLSCSPISGHRSVSWYQQTPGQGLQFLFEYFSETQRNKGNFPGRFSGRQFSNSRSEMNVSTLELGDSALYLCASSFETNTGELFFGEGSRLTVL.

This clone came up once. The chain couples TRBV27 to TRBJ1-2, with 7 bases fitting TRBD1. V shed 5 bases, J shed 4 bases, and the junction held 4 bases outside the gene matches. This CDR3 spans 13 amino acids. CDR1 and CDR2 (germline): MNHEY, SMNVEV (reference sequence). The CDR3 reads CASSRQGGYGYTF. The DNA for the CDR3 is TGTGCCAGCAGTCGACAGGGAGGCTATGGCTACACCTTC.

This chain connects TRBV6-1 to TRBJ1-2; 8 positions match TRBD1. Germline CDR1 MNHNS, CDR2 SASEGT. J was trimmed by 4 bases and V by 10 bases; bases with no gene match: 2. There are 11 residues in the CDR3. The CDR3 spells CATGQGYGYTF. The CDR3 DNA reads as TGTGCCACAGGACAGGGCTATGGCTACACCTTC.

The genes are TRBV11-3 and TRBJ2-7; TRBD1 matches at 8 bases. CDR3 length: 15 residues. V shed 4 bases, J shed 3 bases, and the junction held 8 bases outside the gene matches. Germline V gene lookup returns CDR1 SGHNT and CDR2 YENEEA. The CDR3 reads CASSSTGTGHYEQYF. In DNA form, the CDR3 reads TGTGCCAGCAGCTCAACCGGGACAGGCCACTACGAGCAGTACTTC.

The chain uses TRBV4-2 and TRBJ2-7, with a weak D call TRBD2 (7 bases). The CDR3 sequence is 14 residues long. The V gene lost 2 bases and the J gene lost 6 bases, with 14 bases spanning the gap. The V gene's germline CDR1 is LGHNA and CDR2 YNFKEQ. The CDR3 region has the DNA TGTGCCAGCAGCCAATTCGGCGGGGGCCCCGAGCAGTACTTC. It specifies CASSQFGGGPEQYF.

This rearrangement joins TRBV10-3 to TRBJ2-7, with 8 bases lining up with TRBD1. The CDR3 is 14 amino acids. Germline lookup yields CDR1 ENHRY and CDR2 SYGVKD. V lost 10 bases and J lost 2; bases outside the gene matches: 10. The CDR3 loop is CASTPVQGAYEQYF. The CDR3 bases are TGTGCCAGCACGCCGGTACAGGGGGCCTACGAGCAGTACTTC.

This chain connects TRBV9 to TRBJ1-4, with a weak D call TRBD1 (6 bases). In germline, CDR1 is SGDLS, CDR2 YYNGEE. The V end was cut by 0 bases, the J end by 7 bases, with 10 bases between. The CDR3 loop spans 14 amino acids. The CDR3, as DNA: TGTGCCAGCAGCGTAGCTACAGGGTCTGAAAAACTGTTTTTT. It codes for CASSVATGSEKLFF.

The CDR3 reads CASSAFSGNTIYF. Here the CDR3 DNA reads TGTGCCAGCTCAGCGTTTTCTGGAAACACCATATATTTT. The J gene is TRBJ1-3, the V gene TRBV6-1; D is unresolved. There are 13 residues in the CDR3. Looked up from germline, CDR1 is MNHNS and CDR2 is SASEGT. V was clipped by 8 bases and J by 1 base, with 9 bases between them.

The DNA of the CDR3 is TGTGCCAGCAGCTTACAGAACACTGAAGCTTTCTTT. It translates to CASSLQNTEAFF. The gene calls are TRBV13 and TRBJ1-1; D unresolved. Germline assignment: CDR1 PRHDT and CDR2 FYEKMQ (reference sequence). V dropped 2 bases and J dropped 1 base, with 2 bases sitting between them. The CDR3 sequence is 12 residues long.

The genes are TRBV4-1 and TRBJ2-3; TRBD2 might be the D (5 bases). This CDR3 region has 14 residues. V lost 1 base and J lost 2, with 7 bases in between. The germline gives CDR1 MGHRA, CDR2 YSYEKL. CDR3 sequence reads: CASSQGDYTDTQYF. The CDR3 DNA sequence: TGCGCCAGCAGCCAAGGAGACTACACAGATACGCAGTATTTT.